Below are 8 T cell receptor beta chains sequenced from a single sample in a study. TCRdb reprocessed the 5' RACE reads via MiXCR and lists one record per CDR3 protein. The repertoire holds under 45,000 distinct CDR3 sequences, with 22% as singletons. The sorted Tregs were CD4+CD25+CD127-/low cells. The specimen sequenced was Tregs sorted from blood. Source of these receptors: a female donor with breast cancer.

In this sample, this clonotype turned up a few times. J is TRBJ2-5 and V is TRBV2; no clear D gene. CDR3 length equals 11 residues. V gave up 11 bases and J gave up 7 bases, with 14 bases separating them. Germline CDR1 and CDR2: SNHLY and FYNNEI. As DNA, the CDR3 is TGTGCCTTGCGTGGAAAGGGGACCCAGTACTTC. It yields the protein CALRGKGTQYF.

This clonotype was observed once. The genes are TRBV7-9 and TRBJ2-1; weak D call: TRBD1 (5 bases). The V end was cut by 5 bases, the J end by 3 bases, with 11 bases between. The length of the CDR3 is 14 residues. The germline V gene has CDR1 SEHNR and CDR2 FQNEAQ (reference sequence). For the CDR3, the DNA is TGTGCCAGCAGCCCCAGGGTTCTCTACAATGAGCAGTTCTTC. Residues: CASSPRVLYNEQFF.

This clonotype was counted a few times. This chain connects TRBV7-3 to TRBJ2-1; 7 nucleotides match TRBD2. The CDR3 is 15 amino acids. Trimming took 5 bases from V and 7 from J; bases not matched to a gene: 11. Germline V lookup: CDR1 SGHTA, CDR2 FQGTGA. DNA for the CDR3: TGTGCCAGCAGCCCAACAGCGGGACCAGCGAATGAGCAGTTCTTC. Its protein is CASSPTAGPANEQFF.

In this sample, this clonotype turned up a few times. The V call is TRBV5-4, the J call TRBJ2-1; 9 nucleotides match TRBD2. Unmatched junction bases numbered 3, after V lost 4 bases and J lost 4 bases. The germline V gene has CDR1 SGHNT and CDR2 YYREEE (reference sequence). CDR3 length: 14 residues. This CDR3 reads CASSGGGAYNEQFF. CDR3 nucleotide sequence: TGTGCCAGCAGCGGCGGGGGGGCGTACAATGAGCAGTTCTTC.

This clonotype turned up a few times. The chain combines TRBV7-9 with TRBJ2-4; the D call may be TRBD1 or TRBD2 (6 bases each). Between the trimmed V and J ends, which lost 4 bases and 3 bases, there was a span of 16 bases. The CDR3 runs 16 residues. CDR1 is SEHNR and CDR2 is FQNEAQ in the germline V gene (reference sequence). DNA for the CDR3: TGTGCCAGCAGCTCGAGGGGGGAGGAGGGCAAAAACATTCAGTACTTC. This gives the protein CASSSRGEEGKNIQYF.

This clonotype was seen many times. The genes are TRBV6-2 or TRBV6-3 and TRBJ2-2; weak D call: TRBD2 (6 bases). V was clipped by 2 bases and J by 3 bases, with 10 bases between them. The CDR3 is 15 amino acids. Germline-derived CDR1 and CDR2 are MNHEY and SVGEGT. The CDR3 protein is CASSYEGLDTGELFF. In DNA, the CDR3 is TGTGCCAGCAGTTACGAGGGACTCGACACCGGGGAGCTGTTTTTT.

Note on this clonotype: Just one base apart from a much larger clone, this may be a read error. The CDR3 carries no conserved terminal phenylalanine or tryptophan, so it likely arises from a read error. The V and J genes are TRBV6-2 or TRBV6-3 and TRBJ2-5; D call uncertain. V gave up 6 bases and J gave up 4 bases, with 9 bases separating them. The length of the CDR3 is 12 residues. The germline V gene has CDR1 MNHEY and CDR2 SVGEGT. CDR3 DNA sequence: TGTGCCAGCAGCAAGGACGGAGAGACCCAGTACGTC. Translated: CASSKDGETQYV.

This clonotype was seen ten or more times. The chain links TRBV4-1 to TRBJ2-2, with D possibly matching TRBD1 (5 bases). The V and J ends lost 1 base and 7 bases respectively, with 16 bases between them. Looked up from germline, CDR1 is MGHRA and CDR2 is YSYEKL. The CDR3 loop spans 16 amino acids. The CDR3 bases are TGCGCCAGCAGCCAAGGCCGGACACCTTCGGGCGGGGAGCTGTTTTTT. Translation: CASSQGRTPSGGELFF.